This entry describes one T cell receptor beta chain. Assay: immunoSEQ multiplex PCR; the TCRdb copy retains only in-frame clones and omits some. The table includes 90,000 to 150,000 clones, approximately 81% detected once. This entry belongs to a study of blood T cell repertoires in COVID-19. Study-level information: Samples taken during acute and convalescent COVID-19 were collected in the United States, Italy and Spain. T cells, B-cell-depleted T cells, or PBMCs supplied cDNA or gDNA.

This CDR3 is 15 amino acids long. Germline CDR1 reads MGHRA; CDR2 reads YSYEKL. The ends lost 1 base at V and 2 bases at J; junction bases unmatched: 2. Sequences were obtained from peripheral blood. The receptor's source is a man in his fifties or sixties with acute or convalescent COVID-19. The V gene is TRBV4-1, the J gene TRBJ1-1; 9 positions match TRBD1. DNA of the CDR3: TGCGCCAGCAGCCAAGGACAGGGGGGAAACACTGAAGCTTTCTTT. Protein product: CASSQGQGGNTEAFF.